This T cell receptor (beta chain) stems from a study of T-cell reconstitution after alpha-beta-depleted transplantation in children. Germline CDR1 and CDR2: DFQATT and SNEGSKA (reference sequence). The CDR3 is made up of 15 amino acids. V shed 3 bases, J shed 7 bases, and the junction held 5 bases outside the gene matches. Whole-study results and caveats: Among T cells one year after transplant, newly produced cells accounted for most counts and diversity. After transplant, high TCRbeta diversity at day 60 in some patients arose from surviving recipient T cells and thymic progenitors.

Unique molecular identifiers were incorporated into the prepared TCRbeta library. TCRdb re-derived calls from the PCR reads in MiXCR, one entry per CDR3 protein. The sample has about 200,000 distinct CDR3 sequences; roughly 6% are singletons. This clonotype was detected ten times or more. The antigen remains undetermined. This clonotype was sampled from a girl in the first two years of life with combined immunodeficiency, due to receive a stem cell transplant. The V and J genes are TRBV20-1 and TRBJ2-1; 14 bases align to TRBD2. This specimen was PBMCs, taken before TCRalphabeta/CD19-depleted stem cell transplant. CDR3 region: CSARPGTSGSNEQFF. In DNA, the CDR3 is TGCAGTGCTAGGCCCGGGACTAGCGGGAGTAATGAGCAGTTCTTC.